This T cell receptor beta chain is from a study of cytomegalovirus exposure and HLA in healthy donors. Trimming pared 6 bases from V and 3 bases from J, leaving 14 bases between. The CDR3 has 15 amino acids. Per the germline V gene, CDR1 is MNHNS and CDR2 is SASEGT. This PCR relied on a set of 60 Vbeta primers and 13 Jbeta primers. Assay used: immunoSEQ multiplex PCR; TCRdb lists only in-frame clones, some missing. The sample yields about 43,000 clones, approximately 60% seen once. Overall study findings and caveats: CMV serostatus was the sole immune exposure data available.

In regard to this clone: What it binds is unknown.

The sequence came from a human donor in good health. The V gene is TRBV6-1, the J gene TRBJ1-4; maybe TRBD1 (5 bases). Sample: PBMCs. The CDR3 DNA is TGTGCCAGCAGCGATAGGGGTTTTTCTAATGAAAAACTGTTTTTT. Its protein is CASSDRGFSNEKLFF.